What follows are 23 T cell receptor beta chains derived from one specimen sequenced in a study of shared clonotypes between healthy human individuals (dated by TCRdb to the early 2020s). The method behind the library was the immunoSEQ multiplex PCR assay. Imported from immuneACCESS, the table was reduced by TCRdb to in-frame sequences with V and J called. These copies leave out some clones; in studies compared against another copy, an unresolved V gene accounts for under half, and the cause of the remainder is not known. The sample table records roughly 1 million clones; approximately 76% of these occur just once. About 1.5% of the sample lies in the top ten. The sequencing sample was made of memory CD4+ T cells sorted from blood. The sample's cell subset or site label, decoded: CD45RA-negative fraction. These receptors were collected from a man aged 18-30 years in good health.

The V call is TRBV18, the J call TRBJ2-1; 11 positions agree with TRBD2. The CDR3 runs 15 residues. The J segment lost 7 bases and the V segment lost 5 bases, leaving 7 bases of the junction unmatched. Germline-derived CDR1 and CDR2 are KGHSH and LQKENI. CDR3 sequence reads: CASSFTSGRGNEQFF. CDR3 sequence (DNA): TGTGCCAGCTCATTCACTAGCGGGAGAGGTAATGAGCAGTTCTTC.

The chain employs TRBV4-1 and TRBJ1-4; D not certain. Germline lookup yields CDR1 MGHRA and CDR2 YSYEKL. V lost 0 bases, J lost 5 bases, and 19 bases lay in between. The CDR3 has 18 residues. CDR3 DNA: TGCGCCAGCAGCCAAGAGTCCTCTACGCGCCCGAGAAATGAAAAACTGTTTTTT. Its translation is CASSQESSTRPRNEKLFF.

This chain connects TRBV27 to TRBJ2-4, with TRBD2 matching over 8 bases. Germline CDR1 reads MNHEY; CDR2 reads SMNVEV (reference sequence). With 4 bases clipped from V and 9 bases from J, the junction kept 11 bases outside the gene matches. CDR3 length equals 15 residues. The CDR3 DNA reads as TGTGCCAGCAGTTCATCCGGGACCCGGGGGGGCATTCAGTACTTC. Translation: CASSSSGTRGGIQYF.

This clone occurred a few times. The V and J genes are TRBV2 and TRBJ2-3; D is unresolved. Germline assignment: CDR1 SNHLY and CDR2 FYNNEI. The CDR3 runs 11 residues. V shed 7 bases and J shed 5 bases, with 7 bases lying between them. Written as DNA, the CDR3 is TGTGCCAGCACCCTCAAAGATACGCAGTATTTT. Its protein product is CASTLKDTQYF.

V usage is TRBV5-4 and J usage is TRBJ1-5; perhaps TRBD1 as D (6 bases). From germline, CDR1 is SGHNT and CDR2 YYREEE (reference sequence). V was trimmed by 4 bases and J by 1 base, leaving 15 bases between them. This CDR3 is built from 16 residues. The DNA for the CDR3 is TGTGCCAGCAGCGTAGGAGGGGGAGGGAGCAATCAGCCCCAGCATTTT. Translation gives CASSVGGGGSNQPQHF.

The V gene is TRBV5-6, the J gene TRBJ2-3; the D is unclear. The V end was cut by 0 bases, the J end by 2 bases, with 7 bases between. The CDR3 contains 14 residues. CDR1 and CDR2 from the germline V gene are SGHDT and YYEEEE. The CDR3 bases are TGTGCCAGCAGCTTGGCGTCTCTCACAGATACGCAGTATTTT. It encodes CASSLASLTDTQYF.

The gene calls are TRBV7-8 and TRBJ1-5, with D perhaps matching TRBD1 (6 bases). This CDR3 region has 19 residues. Trimming cost V 5 bases and J 2 bases, with 25 bases left between them. The germline V gene encodes CDR1 SGHVS and CDR2 FQNEAQ. CDR3 loop: CASSTTGTSGRGRNQPQHF. Written as DNA, the CDR3 is TGTGCCAGCAGCACCACCGGGACATCAGGAAGGGGTCGCAATCAGCCCCAGCATTTT.

The chain uses TRBV4-2 and TRBJ2-7; D possibly corresponds to TRBD2 (6 bases). CDR3 length: 14 residues. The germline V gene has CDR1 LGHNA and CDR2 YNFKEQ. Trimming took off 0 bases at V and 0 bases at J, with 6 bases between the two ends. In DNA form, the CDR3 reads TGTGCCAGCAGCCAAGAGGGGGGCTCCTACGAGCAGTACTTC. Its translation: CASSQEGGSYEQYF.

This rearrangement joins TRBV19 to TRBJ1-2, with a weak D call TRBD1 (5 bases). Looked up from germline, CDR1 is LNHDA and CDR2 is SQIVND (reference sequence). The CDR3 contains 13 residues. Trimming pared 5 bases from V and 4 bases from J, leaving 11 bases between. As DNA, the CDR3 is TGTGCCAGTAGTTCAGCAGGGTTCTATGGCTACACCTTC. Amino acids: CASSSAGFYGYTF.

The rearrangement links TRBV5-1 to TRBJ2-3; 10 nucleotides align to TRBD1. Germline V CDR1 and CDR2: SGHRS, YFSETQ. The CDR3 has 17 amino acids. The V and J ends lost 4 bases and 0 bases, in that order; junction bases with no gene match: 8. For the CDR3, the DNA is TGCGCCAGCAGCGCGGGACAGGGGAGCTCAAGCACAGATACGCAGTATTTT. Translation: CASSAGQGSSSTDTQYF. The whole variable domain, remainder taken from reference TRBV5-1 and TRBJ2-3, is KAGVTQTPRYLIKTRGQQVTLSCSPISGHRSVSWYQQTPGQGLQFLFEYFSETQRNKGNFPGRFSGRQFSNSRSEMNVSTLELGDSALYLCASSAGQGSSSTDTQYFGPGTRLTVL.

This clone showed up just a few times. The CDR3 spells CAWRQGGEKLFF. DNA of the CDR3: TGTGCCTGGAGACAGGGGGGTGAAAAACTGTTTTTT. J is TRBJ1-4 and V is TRBV30, with 8 nucleotides matching TRBD1. This CDR3 has 12 amino acids. The J segment lost 7 bases and the V segment lost 3 bases, leaving 1 base of the junction unmatched. Germline CDR1 is GTSNPN and CDR2 is SVGIG (reference sequence).

This clone has more than one count but fewer than ten. The rearrangement joins TRBV11-2 to TRBJ2-2; 10 bases fit TRBD2. With 1 base clipped from V and 2 bases from J, the junction kept 4 bases outside the gene matches. This CDR3 has 17 amino acids. Germline-derived CDR1 and CDR2 are SGHAT and FQNNGV. Here the CDR3 reads CASSLVASGGNTGELFF. The CDR3 bases are TGTGCCAGCAGCTTAGTTGCTAGCGGGGGAAACACCGGGGAGCTGTTTTTT.

The chain has TRBV10-3 and TRBJ2-7; 8 positions agree with TRBD2. The CDR3 runs to 14 residues. V was pared by 5 bases and J by 5 bases, with 8 bases of the junction left unmatched. Germline values: CDR1 ENHRY, CDR2 SYGVKD. CDR3 region: CAISQVTTSDEQYF. In DNA form, the CDR3 reads TGTGCCATCAGTCAGGTCACGACTAGCGACGAGCAGTACTTC.

This clone was observed once. The V gene is TRBV19, the J gene TRBJ2-1, with D perhaps TRBD2 (6 bases). V gave up 1 base and J gave up 10 bases, with 8 bases separating them. The CDR3 loop spans 12 amino acids. From germline, CDR1 is LNHDA and CDR2 SQIVND (reference sequence). The CDR3 region has the DNA TGTGCCAGTAGTATAGGCCTAGCGGAGCAGTTCTTC. Its protein product is CASSIGLAEQFF.

The chain joins TRBV5-1 to TRBJ2-2; TRBD2 matches at 9 bases. CDR3 size: 16 residues. Unmatched junction bases numbered 8, after V lost 1 base and J lost 7 bases. CDR1 and CDR2 (germline): SGHRS, YFSETQ. CDR3 in DNA: TGCGCCAGCAGCTTGAGGGTTAGCGGGAGTGTCGGGGAGCTGTTTTTT. Protein: CASSLRVSGSVGELFF.

This clone was detected ten times or more. The same CDR3 also results from other DNA sequences found in this sample. The CDR3: CASSLLAGSSYNEQFF. The CDR3 DNA reads TGCGCCAGCAGCTTACTAGCGGGCAGCTCCTACAATGAGCAGTTCTTC. V and J are TRBV5-1 and TRBJ2-1; 9 positions agree with TRBD2. The CDR3 loop spans 16 amino acids. The V gene end was trimmed by 2 bases and the J gene end by 0 bases; junction bases not matched to a gene: 3. Germline V gives CDR1 SGHRS, CDR2 YFSETQ. The whole variable domain, remainder taken from reference TRBV5-1 and TRBJ2-1, is KAGVTQTPRYLIKTRGQQVTLSCSPISGHRSVSWYQQTPGQGLQFLFEYFSETQRNKGNFPGRFSGRQFSNSRSEMNVSTLELGDSALYLCASSLLAGSSYNEQFFGPGTRLTVL.

The V call is TRBV5-1, the J call TRBJ2-7; 8 positions agree with TRBD1. The CDR3 has 15 residues. The V segment lost 0 bases and the J segment 2 bases; nucleotides outside the gene matches: 4. The germline gives CDR1 SGHRS, CDR2 YFSETQ. The CDR3 DNA follows: TGCGCCAGCAGCTTGGATGGACAGGGTACCTACGAGCAGTACTTC. It specifies CASSLDGQGTYEQYF.

The J gene is TRBJ2-2, the V gene TRBV14, with 11 bases aligning to TRBD1. The CDR3 has 17 amino acids. With V trimmed by 3 bases and J by 6 bases, 9 bases remained unmatched. CDR1 and CDR2 (germline): SGHDN, FVKESK. The CDR3 nucleotides are TGTGCCAGCAGCCAGCCTGGACAGGGGGCGAGGTCCGGGGAGCTGTTTTTT. Amino acids: CASSQPGQGARSGELFF.

CDR3 DNA: TGCGCCAGCAGCTTGGAAGGGGGATCTGGCTACACCTTC. It is translated as CASSLEGGSGYTF. The gene calls are TRBV5-1 and TRBJ1-2; TRBD1 is a possible D gene (6 bases). From germline, CDR1 is SGHRS and CDR2 YFSETQ. The CDR3 runs 13 residues. V lost 0 bases and J 7 bases, leaving 10 bases between the germline ends.

This clone was seen at least ten times. This sequence joins TRBV30 and TRBJ1-5, with D perhaps TRBD1 (5 bases). V lost 0 bases to trimming and J lost 0 bases, with 12 bases between them. The V gene's germline CDR1 is GTSNPN and CDR2 SVGIG (reference sequence). There are 16 residues in the CDR3. CDR3 sequence reads: CAWSVGTGYSNQPQHF. The CDR3 DNA reads as TGTGCCTGGAGTGTAGGGACCGGTTATAGCAATCAGCCCCAGCATTTT.

The CDR3 reads CASSEFRSSGANVLTF. The DNA of the CDR3 is TGTGCCAGCAGTGAGTTCAGGTCCTCTGGGGCCAACGTCCTGACTTTC. The chain carries TRBV2 and TRBJ2-6; D gene ambiguous. This CDR3 region has 16 residues. Trimming shortened V by 3 bases and J by 0 bases, and 9 bases separated the two germline ends. Germline CDR1 reads SNHLY; CDR2 reads FYNNEI.

This chain links TRBV2 with TRBJ2-2, with TRBD1 identical over 9 bases. CDR1 SNHLY and CDR2 FYNNEI come from the germline V gene. V lost 10 bases to trimming and J lost 0 bases; unmatched junction nucleotides: 3. The CDR3 consists of 14 residues. The CDR3 loop is CATGQGPNTGELFF. The CDR3, as DNA: TGTGCCACCGGACAGGGGCCGAACACCGGGGAGCTGTTTTTT.

In this sample, this clone turned up a few times. An end of the junction differs from the germline gene, which may be a read error. The chain couples TRBV5-6 to TRBJ2-5; TRBD1 aligns across 7 bases. The germline V gene encodes CDR1 SGHDT and CDR2 YYEEEE. The CDR3 contains 13 residues. CDR3 amino acids: CASSLVTVGTEHF. CDR3 bases: TGTGCCAGCAGCTTGGTGACGGTCGGGACAGAACACTTC.